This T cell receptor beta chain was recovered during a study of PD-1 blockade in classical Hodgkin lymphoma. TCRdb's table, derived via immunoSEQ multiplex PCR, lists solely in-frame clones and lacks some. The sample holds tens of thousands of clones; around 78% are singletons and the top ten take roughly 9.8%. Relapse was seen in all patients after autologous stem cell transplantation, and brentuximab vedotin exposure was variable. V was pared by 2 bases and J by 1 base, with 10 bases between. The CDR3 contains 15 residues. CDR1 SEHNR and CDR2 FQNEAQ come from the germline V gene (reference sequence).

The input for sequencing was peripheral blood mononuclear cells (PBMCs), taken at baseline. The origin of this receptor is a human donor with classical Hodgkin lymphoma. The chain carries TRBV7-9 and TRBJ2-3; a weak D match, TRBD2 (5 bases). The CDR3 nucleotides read TGTGCCAGCAGCTTACGGGCGGGTCGCACAGATACGCAGTATTTT. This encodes CASSLRAGRTDTQYF.